The clone carrying this T cell receptor (beta chain) occurred a few times. The table came from immunoSEQ multiplex PCR; TCRdb's copy has only in-frame clones and leaves some out. The sample has about 72,000 clones, 85% to 90% seen once. This sample stems from a study of OX40 agonist ivuxolimab in advanced cancers. Germline CDR1 KGHSH, CDR2 LQKENI. The V gene lost 3 bases and the J gene lost 4 bases, with 18 bases spanning the gap. The CDR3 contains 16 residues. The sequencing here drew on CD4+ or CD8+ T cells sorted from blood, taken in a trial of the OX40 agonist ivuxolimab. The V call is TRBV18, the J call TRBJ1-2; D unresolved. This receptor was obtained from an adult with an advanced solid tumor such as melanoma, head and neck, liver or kidney cancer. The CDR3 DNA reads as TGTGCCAGCTCACCGCTGAGAGAGCGCCCCAGCTATGGCTACACCTTC. Translation: CASSPLRERPSYGYTF. The full variable domain, with the rest looked up from reference TRBV18 and TRBJ1-2, is NAGVMQNPRHLVRRRGQEARLRCSPMKGHSHVYWYRQLPEEGLKFMVYLQKENIIDESGMPKERFSAEFPKEGPSILRIQQVVRGDSAAYFCASSPLRERPSYGYTFGSGTRLTVV.